Listed below are T cell receptor beta chains from one sample, sequenced in a study of OX40 agonist ivuxolimab in advanced cancers. Repertoires were generated with immunoSEQ multiplex PCR, while TCRdb's copy carries only in-frame clones and drops some. The table includes about 22,000 clones, 84% detected once. Specimen: CD4+ or CD8+ T cells sorted from blood, collected in a trial of the OX40 agonist ivuxolimab. These receptors were taken from an adult with an advanced solid tumor such as melanoma, head and neck, liver or kidney cancer. Both conserved end residues are part of each CDR3. D genes are given only for firm matches. Rows may omit the clone size; those that give it use once, few, many or a size class.

TRBJ2-7,few,TRBV14,-,CASSRVGYEQYF,TGTGCCAGCAGCCGGGTGGGTTACGAGCAGTACTTC
TRBJ1-2,-,TRBV28,-,CASSLLAGRTYGYTF,TGTGCCAGCAGTTTATTGGCTGGTAGAACTTATGGCTACACCTTC
TRBJ2-3,-,TRBV9,TRBD2,CASSVDLAGGFLSTDTQYF,TGTGCCAGCAGCGTAGATCTAGCGGGGGGGTTCTTGAGCACAGATACGCAGTATTTT
TRBJ2-6,-,TRBV25-1,-,CASSEAWGPGANVLTF,TGTGCCAGCAGTGAAGCTTGGGGACCCGGGGCCAACGTCCTGACTTTC
TRBJ1-1,-,TRBV11-2,-,CASIQVMRQEAFF,TGTGCCAGCATCCAGGTAATGCGGCAAGAAGCTTTCTTT
TRBJ2-7,-,TRBV27,TRBD2,CASSLGLETYEQYF,TGTGCCAGCAGTCTGGGACTAGAGACCTACGAGCAGTACTTC
TRBJ1-2,-,TRBV5-1,-,CASRDYRQGKSYYGYTF,TGCGCCAGCAGGGATTATAGGCAGGGGAAGAGCTACTATGGCTACACCTTC
TRBJ1-2,-,TRBV5-6,-,CASSFPGVLQGYTF,TGTGCCAGCAGCTTCCCGGGGGTGCTACAGGGCTACACCTTC
TRBJ2-1,-,TRBV7-3,-,CASSLTGRGHTNEQFF,TGTGCCAGCAGCTTAACAGGGCGGGGGCATACGAATGAGCAGTTCTTC
TRBJ2-5,-,TRBV2,-,CASRRTTTGTQYF,TGTGCCAGCAGAAGGACTACTACGGGGACCCAGTACTTC
TRBJ1-5,few,TRBV30,-,CAWSRMGNQPQHF,TGTGCCTGGAGTAGGATGGGTAATCAGCCCCAGCATTTT
TRBJ1-1,-,TRBV9,-,CASSRTGMDTEAFF,TGTGCCAGCAGCAGAACAGGGATGGACACTGAAGCTTTCTTT
TRBJ2-7,once,TRBV5-4,TRBD1,CASSGDSNYEQYF,TGTGCCAGCAGCGGGGACAGTAACTACGAGCAGTACTTC
TRBJ2-1,-,TRBV2,-,CASTGGSSSYNEQFF,TGTGCCAGCACCGGGGGCTCGAGCTCCTACAATGAGCAGTTCTTC
TRBJ2-3,-,TRBV9,TRBD2,CASSRSGGASTDTQYF,TGTGCCAGCAGCAGGAGCGGGGGGGCAAGCACAGATACGCAGTATTTT
TRBJ2-7,-,TRBV5-1,-,CASSLWAEYAEQYF,TGCGCCAGCAGCTTGTGGGCTGAGTATGCCGAGCAGTACTTC
TRBJ2-3,-,TRBV6-4,TRBD1,CASSKAGTGGTDTQYF,TGTGCCAGCAGTAAAGCCGGGACAGGGGGCACAGATACGCAGTATTTT
TRBJ2-5,few,TRBV2,TRBD2,CASRPLAGGLETQYF,TGTGCCAGCAGGCCCCTAGCGGGGGGGCTGGAGACCCAGTACTTC
TRBJ2-7,-,TRBV27,-,CASSSESSYEQYF,TGTGCCAGCAGTTCCGAGAGCTCCTACGAGCAGTACTTC
TRBJ2-7,-,TRBV5-6,-,CASSLAASYEQYF,TGTGCCAGCAGCTTGGCCGCCTCCTACGAGCAGTACTTC
TRBJ2-7,-,TRBV6-6,-,CASSPSLPEQYF,TGTGCCAGCAGTCCCTCTCTTCCCGAGCAGTACTTC
TRBJ2-7,-,TRBV4-1,-,CASSPPGYEQYF,TGCGCCAGCAGCCCCCCAGGCTACGAGCAGTACTTC
TRBJ1-5,-,TRBV6-5,-,CASSPGVYSNQPQHF,TGTGCCAGCAGCCCAGGCGTTTATAGCAATCAGCCCCAGCATTTT
TRBJ2-7,-,TRBV5-4,-,CASSLSPPSSYEQYF,TGTGCCAGCAGCTTGTCCCCTCCGAGCTCCTACGAGCAGTACTTC
TRBJ1-1,-,TRBV27,-,CASSARGGLGTEAFF,TGTGCCAGCAGTGCCAGAGGGGGGCTTGGCACTGAAGCTTTCTTT
TRBJ1-5,-,TRBV7-8,-,CASSSLRESSQPQHF,TGTGCCAGCAGCTCCCTGAGAGAGTCGTCGCAGCCCCAGCATTTT
TRBJ2-2,-,TRBV4-2,TRBD1,CASSQDPNRGLTGELFF,TGTGCCAGCAGCCAAGATCCCAACAGGGGGCTCACCGGGGAGCTGTTTTTT
TRBJ2-3,-,TRBV5-1,TRBD1,CASSLYRDRDTQYF,TGCGCCAGCAGCTTGTATCGGGACAGGGATACGCAGTATTTT
TRBJ2-2,-,TRBV6-5,-,CASSYGGLTGELFF,TGTGCCAGCAGTTACGGTGGCTTAACCGGGGAGCTGTTTTTT
TRBJ2-1,-,TRBV4-3,-,CASSQDPGDYNEQFF,TGCGCCAGCAGCCAAGATCCTGGCGATTACAATGAGCAGTTCTTC
TRBJ1-4,once,TRBV5-1,TRBD1,CASSSGDRVDLDEKLFF,TGCGCCAGCAGCTCAGGGGACAGGGTGGATTTGGATGAAAAACTGTTTTTT
TRBJ1-1,-,TRBV6-6,-,CATLRGGTEAFF,TGTGCCACCCTCAGAGGGGGTACTGAAGCTTTCTTT
TRBJ1-2,-,TRBV6-5,TRBD1,CASSYQPGGGGYTF,TGTGCCAGCAGTTACCAGCCAGGGGGAGGTGGCTACACCTTC
TRBJ1-5,-,TRBV28,-,CASSLGLGPVPSQPQHF,TGTGCCAGCAGTCTGGGTCTGGGACCCGTTCCCTCCCAACCCCAGCATTTT
TRBJ1-2,once,TRBV7-9,-,CASSLGADRGYTF,TGTGCCAGCAGCTTAGGGGCTGATCGGGGCTACACCTTC
TRBJ2-1,-,TRBV14,-,CASSHWGTENPNEQFF,TGTGCCAGCAGCCATTGGGGGACCGAGAATCCCAATGAGCAGTTCTTC
TRBJ1-2,-,TRBV9,-,CASSPSPRGDYGYTF,TGTGCCAGCAGCCCCTCGCCCCGGGGGGACTATGGCTACACCTTC
TRBJ2-7,-,TRBV7-9,TRBD2,CASSGGTSGVSYEQYF,TGTGCCAGCAGCGGAGGGACTAGCGGGGTCTCCTACGAGCAGTACTTC
TRBJ2-3,-,TRBV19,-,CASSIGAGSSTDTQYF,TGTGCCAGTAGTATAGGGGCAGGGTCAAGCACAGATACGCAGTATTTT
TRBJ2-3,-,TRBV5-1,-,CASSLGTTDTQYF,TGCGCCAGCAGCTTGGGCACCACAGATACGCAGTATTTT
TRBJ2-7,-,TRBV9,TRBD2,CASSVAASGDYEQYF,TGTGCCAGCAGCGTAGCGGCTAGCGGGGATTACGAGCAGTACTTC
TRBJ2-5,-,TRBV6-5,-,CASSYGPHETQYF,TGTGCCAGCAGTTACGGACCACACGAGACCCAGTACTTC
TRBJ2-3,-,TRBV30,TRBD2,CALSTGGDSHTDTQYF,TGTGCCCTTTCAACCGGGGGGGATTCCCACACAGATACGCAGTATTTT
TRBJ2-5,-,TRBV10-3,TRBD1,CAISEVGQGETQYF,TGTGCCATCAGTGAAGTGGGACAGGGGGAGACCCAGTACTTC
TRBJ2-5,once,TRBV4-3,-,CASSQDLYPQETQYF,TGCGCCAGCAGCCAAGACCTCTACCCACAAGAGACCCAGTACTTC
TRBJ2-3,-,TRBV5-3,-,CARSLDITGAQNTDTQYF,TGTGCCAGAAGCTTGGATATAACGGGGGCGCAAAACACAGATACGCAGTATTTT
TRBJ2-3,-,TRBV23-1,-,CARLAPTDTQYF,TGCGCCAGGCTAGCACCCACAGATACGCAGTATTTT
TRBJ1-6,-,TRBV19,TRBD1,CASSPGQMYNSPLHF,TGTGCCAGTAGTCCGGGACAGATGTATAATTCACCCCTCCACTTT
TRBJ2-3,-,TRBV4-3,-,CASSQDGGTPSTDTQYF,TGCGCCAGCAGCCAAGATGGGGGGACCCCTAGCACAGATACGCAGTATTTT
TRBJ1-2,-,TRBV21-1,-,CASSPKEVGQANYGYTF,TGTGCCAGCAGTCCAAAAGAGGTCGGTCAAGCTAACTATGGCTACACCTTC
TRBJ2-1,once,TRBV29-1,TRBD1,CSGVGQGAYNEQFF,TGCAGCGGGGTGGGACAGGGGGCCTACAATGAGCAGTTCTTC
TRBJ2-7,-,TRBV7-7,-,CASSPGPRGSSYEQYF,TGTGCCAGCAGCCCAGGCCCCCGGGGGAGCTCCTACGAGCAGTACTTC
TRBJ2-7,-,TRBV5-1,-,CASSFRSGYEQYF,TGCGCCAGCAGCTTCCGGTCTGGCTACGAGCAGTACTTC